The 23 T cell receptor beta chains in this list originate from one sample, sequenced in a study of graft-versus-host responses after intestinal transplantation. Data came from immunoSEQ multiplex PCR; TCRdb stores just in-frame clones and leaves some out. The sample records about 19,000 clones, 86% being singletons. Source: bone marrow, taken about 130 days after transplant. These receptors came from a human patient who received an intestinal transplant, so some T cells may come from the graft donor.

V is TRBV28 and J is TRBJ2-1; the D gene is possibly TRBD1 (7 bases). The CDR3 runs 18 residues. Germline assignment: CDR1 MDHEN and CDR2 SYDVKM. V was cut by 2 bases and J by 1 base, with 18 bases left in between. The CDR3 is CASSLRVGGGASYNEQFF. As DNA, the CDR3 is TGTGCCAGCAGTTTAAGGGTAGGAGGGGGCGCGTCCTACAATGAGCAGTTCTTC. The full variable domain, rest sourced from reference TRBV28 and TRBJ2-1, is DVKVTQSSRYLVKRTGEKVFLECVQDMDHENMFWYRQDPGLGLRLIYFSYDVKMKEKGDIPEGYSVSREKKERFSLILESASTNQTSMYLCASSLRVGGGASYNEQFFGPGTRLTVL.

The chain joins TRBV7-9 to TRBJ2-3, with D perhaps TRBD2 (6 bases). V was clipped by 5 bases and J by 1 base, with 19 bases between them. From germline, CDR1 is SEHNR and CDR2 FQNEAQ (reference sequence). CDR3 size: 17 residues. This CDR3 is CASSPVNVGEGTDTQYF. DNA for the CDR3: TGTGCCAGCAGCCCCGTAAATGTAGGGGAGGGCACAGATACGCAGTATTTT.

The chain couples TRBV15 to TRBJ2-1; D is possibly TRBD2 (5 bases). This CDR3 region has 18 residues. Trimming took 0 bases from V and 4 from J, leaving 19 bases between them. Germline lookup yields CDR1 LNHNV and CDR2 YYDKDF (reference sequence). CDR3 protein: CATSRDEEVTPGYNEQFF. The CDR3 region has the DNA TGTGCCACCAGCAGAGATGAGGAGGTAACACCGGGGTACAATGAGCAGTTCTTC.

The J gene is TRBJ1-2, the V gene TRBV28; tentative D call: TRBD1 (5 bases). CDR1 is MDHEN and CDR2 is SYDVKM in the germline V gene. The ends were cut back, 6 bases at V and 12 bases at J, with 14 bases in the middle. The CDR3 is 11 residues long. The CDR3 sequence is CASRSLTDHTF. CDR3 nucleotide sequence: TGTGCCAGCAGATCCTTGACAGACCACACCTTC.

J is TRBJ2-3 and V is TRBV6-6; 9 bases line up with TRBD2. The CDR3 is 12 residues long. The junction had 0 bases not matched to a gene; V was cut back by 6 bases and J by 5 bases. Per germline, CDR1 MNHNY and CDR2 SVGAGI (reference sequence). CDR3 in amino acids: CASRLAGDTQYF. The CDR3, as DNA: TGTGCCAGCAGACTAGCGGGAGATACGCAGTATTTT.

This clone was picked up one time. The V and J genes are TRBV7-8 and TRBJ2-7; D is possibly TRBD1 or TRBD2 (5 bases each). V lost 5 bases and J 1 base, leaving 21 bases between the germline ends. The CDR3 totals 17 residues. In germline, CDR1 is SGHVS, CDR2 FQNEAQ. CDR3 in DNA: TGTGCCAGCAGCGCACTAGTGTGGGGCAGCAAGTCCTACGAGCAGTACTTC. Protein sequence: CASSALVWGSKSYEQYF.

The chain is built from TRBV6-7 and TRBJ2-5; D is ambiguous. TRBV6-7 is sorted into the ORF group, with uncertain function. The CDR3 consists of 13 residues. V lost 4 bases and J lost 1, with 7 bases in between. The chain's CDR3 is CASSSTGQETQYF. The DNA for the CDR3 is TGTGCCAGCAGTTCGACCGGCCAAGAGACCCAGTACTTC.

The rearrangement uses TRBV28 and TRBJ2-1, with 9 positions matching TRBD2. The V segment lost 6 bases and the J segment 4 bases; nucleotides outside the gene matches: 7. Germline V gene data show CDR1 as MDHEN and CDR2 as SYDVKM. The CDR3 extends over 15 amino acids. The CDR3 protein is CASRLAGAGYNEQFF. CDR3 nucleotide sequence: TGTGCCAGCAGATTAGCGGGAGCCGGTTACAATGAGCAGTTCTTC. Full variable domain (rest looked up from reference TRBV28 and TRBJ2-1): DVKVTQSSRYLVKRTGEKVFLECVQDMDHENMFWYRQDPGLGLRLIYFSYDVKMKEKGDIPEGYSVSREKKERFSLILESASTNQTSMYLCASRLAGAGYNEQFFGPGTRLTVL.

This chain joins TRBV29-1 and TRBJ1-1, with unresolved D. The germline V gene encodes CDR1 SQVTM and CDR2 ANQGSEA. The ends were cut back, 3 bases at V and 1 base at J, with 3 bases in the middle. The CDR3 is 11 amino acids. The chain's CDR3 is CSVDRNTEAFF. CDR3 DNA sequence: TGCAGCGTTGATCGGAACACTGAAGCTTTCTTT.

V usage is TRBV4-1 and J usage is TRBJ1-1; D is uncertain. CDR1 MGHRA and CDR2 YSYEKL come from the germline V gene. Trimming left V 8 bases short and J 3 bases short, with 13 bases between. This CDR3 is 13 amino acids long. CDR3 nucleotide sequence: TGCGCCAGCTCCGTTTGGGTCTACACTGAAGCTTTCTTT. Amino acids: CASSVWVYTEAFF.

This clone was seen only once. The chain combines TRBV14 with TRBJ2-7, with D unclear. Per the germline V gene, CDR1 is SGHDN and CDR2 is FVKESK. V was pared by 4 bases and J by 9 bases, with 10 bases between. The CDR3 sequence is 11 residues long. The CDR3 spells CASSRGYGQYF. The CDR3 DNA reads TGTGCCAGCAGCCGGGGATATGGGCAGTACTTC.

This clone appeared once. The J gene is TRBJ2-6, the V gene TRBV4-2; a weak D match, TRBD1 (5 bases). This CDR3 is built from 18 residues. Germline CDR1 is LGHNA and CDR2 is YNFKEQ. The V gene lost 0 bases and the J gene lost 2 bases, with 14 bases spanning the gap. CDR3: CASSQDLTRATGANVLTF. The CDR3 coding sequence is TGTGCCAGCAGCCAAGATCTAACCAGGGCGACTGGGGCCAACGTCCTGACTTTC.

CDR3 sequence: CASSQGGQPTTYGYTF. The CDR3 nucleotides read TGCGCCAGCAGCCAAGGAGGACAGCCGACTACCTATGGCTACACCTTC. The chain recombines TRBV4-1 with TRBJ1-2; D is possibly TRBD1 (6 bases). V lost 1 base and J 4 bases, leaving 16 bases between the germline ends. This CDR3 contains 16 residues. CDR1 is MGHRA and CDR2 is YSYEKL in the germline V gene.

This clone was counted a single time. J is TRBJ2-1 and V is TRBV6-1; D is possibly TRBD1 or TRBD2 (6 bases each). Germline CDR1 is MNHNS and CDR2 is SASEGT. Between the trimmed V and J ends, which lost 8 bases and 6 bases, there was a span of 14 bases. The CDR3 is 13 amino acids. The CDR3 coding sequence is TGTGCCAGCCGAGCGACGGGGGCCAATGAGCAGTTCTTC. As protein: CASRATGANEQFF.

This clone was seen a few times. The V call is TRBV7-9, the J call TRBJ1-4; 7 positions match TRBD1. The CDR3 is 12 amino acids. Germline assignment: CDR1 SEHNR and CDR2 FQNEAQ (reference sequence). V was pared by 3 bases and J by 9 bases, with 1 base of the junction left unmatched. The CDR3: CASSLTGKKLFF. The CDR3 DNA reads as TGTGCCAGCAGCTTGACAGGGAAAAAACTGTTTTTT.

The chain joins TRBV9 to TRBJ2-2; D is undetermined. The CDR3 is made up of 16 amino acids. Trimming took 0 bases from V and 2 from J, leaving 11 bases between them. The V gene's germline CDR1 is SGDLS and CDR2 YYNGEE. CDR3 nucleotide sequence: TGTGCCAGCAGCGTAGCGGGTAGAATTAACACCGGGGAGCTGTTTTTT. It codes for CASSVAGRINTGELFF.

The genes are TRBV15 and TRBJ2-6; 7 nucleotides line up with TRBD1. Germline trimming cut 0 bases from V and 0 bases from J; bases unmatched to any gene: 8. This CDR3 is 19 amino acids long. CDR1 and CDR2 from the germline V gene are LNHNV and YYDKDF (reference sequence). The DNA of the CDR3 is TGTGCCACCAGCAGAGATCGACAGGGATCGTACTCTGGGGCCAACGTCCTGACTTTC. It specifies CATSRDRQGSYSGANVLTF.

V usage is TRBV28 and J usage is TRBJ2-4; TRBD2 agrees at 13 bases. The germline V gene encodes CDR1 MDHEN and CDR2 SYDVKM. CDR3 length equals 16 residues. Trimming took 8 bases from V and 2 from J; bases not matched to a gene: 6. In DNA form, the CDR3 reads TGTGCCAGCGATTCGACTAGCGGGAGGACCAAAAACATTCAGTACTTC. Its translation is CASDSTSGRTKNIQYF.

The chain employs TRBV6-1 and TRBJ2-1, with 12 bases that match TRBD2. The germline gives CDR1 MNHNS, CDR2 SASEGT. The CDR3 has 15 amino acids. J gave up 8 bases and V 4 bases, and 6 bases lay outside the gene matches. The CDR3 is CASSGLAGENDEQFF. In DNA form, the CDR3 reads TGTGCCAGCAGTGGACTAGCGGGAGAGAACGATGAGCAGTTCTTC.

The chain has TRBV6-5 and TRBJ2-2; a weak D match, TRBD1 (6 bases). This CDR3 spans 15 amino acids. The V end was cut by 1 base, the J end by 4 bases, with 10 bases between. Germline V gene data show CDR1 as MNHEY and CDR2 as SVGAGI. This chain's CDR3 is CASSYYRAGTGELFF. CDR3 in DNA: TGTGCCAGCAGTTACTACAGGGCTGGCACCGGGGAGCTGTTTTTT.

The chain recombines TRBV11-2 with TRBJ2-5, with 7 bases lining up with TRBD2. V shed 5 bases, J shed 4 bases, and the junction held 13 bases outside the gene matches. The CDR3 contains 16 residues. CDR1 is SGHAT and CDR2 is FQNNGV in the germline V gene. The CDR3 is CASSTFWGRAGETQYF. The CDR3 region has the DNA TGTGCCAGCAGCACCTTTTGGGGGAGGGCGGGAGAGACCCAGTACTTC.

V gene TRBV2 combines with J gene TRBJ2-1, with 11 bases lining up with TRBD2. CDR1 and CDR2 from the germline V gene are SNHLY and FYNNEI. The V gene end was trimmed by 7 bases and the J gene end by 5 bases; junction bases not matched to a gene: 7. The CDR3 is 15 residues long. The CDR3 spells CASTVALAGDNEQFF. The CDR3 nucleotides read TGTGCCAGCACCGTGGCACTAGCGGGGGACAATGAGCAGTTCTTC.

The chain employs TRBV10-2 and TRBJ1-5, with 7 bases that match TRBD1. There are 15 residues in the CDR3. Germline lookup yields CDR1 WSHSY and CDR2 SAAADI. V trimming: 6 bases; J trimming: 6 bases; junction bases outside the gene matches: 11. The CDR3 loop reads CASRGATGSIQPQHF. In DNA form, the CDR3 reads TGCGCCAGCAGAGGTGCGACAGGGAGTATTCAGCCCCAGCATTTT.